This T cell receptor (beta chain) was identified during a study of brain metastases from non-small cell lung cancer. Clones were read by immunoSEQ multiplex PCR, and TCRdb kept only the in-frame ones, dropping some. Of 4,000 to 4,500 clones listed, nearly 90% are singletons. Sample: primary lung tumor tissue. This TCR came from a donor aged 40 or over with non-small cell lung cancer.

In DNA, the CDR3 is TGTGCCAGCAGTTATTTCTCCTATAATTCACCCCTCCACTTT. Translation: CASSYFSYNSPLHF. This chain uses TRBV6-5 with TRBJ1-6; D gene uncertain. Between the trimmed V and J ends, which lost 3 bases and 0 bases, there was a span of 3 bases. Germline V CDR1 and CDR2: MNHEY, SVGAGI. The CDR3 has 14 residues.